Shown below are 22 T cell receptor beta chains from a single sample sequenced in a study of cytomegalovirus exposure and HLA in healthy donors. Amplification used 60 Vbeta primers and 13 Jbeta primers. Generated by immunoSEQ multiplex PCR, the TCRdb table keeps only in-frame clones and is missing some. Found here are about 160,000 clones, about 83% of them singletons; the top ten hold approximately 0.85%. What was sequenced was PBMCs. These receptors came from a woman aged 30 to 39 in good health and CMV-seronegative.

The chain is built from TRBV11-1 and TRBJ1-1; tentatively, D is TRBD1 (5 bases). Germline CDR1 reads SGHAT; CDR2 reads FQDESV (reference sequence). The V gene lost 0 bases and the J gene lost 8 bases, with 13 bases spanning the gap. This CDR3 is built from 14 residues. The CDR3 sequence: CASSLAPDRVEAFF. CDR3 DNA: TGTGCCAGCAGCTTAGCCCCCGACAGAGTAGAAGCTTTCTTT.

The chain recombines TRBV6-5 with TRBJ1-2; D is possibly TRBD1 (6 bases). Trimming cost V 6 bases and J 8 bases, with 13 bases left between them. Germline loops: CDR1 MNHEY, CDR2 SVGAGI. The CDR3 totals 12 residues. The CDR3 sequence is CASSPDRLGYTF. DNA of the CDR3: TGTGCCAGCAGCCCCGACAGGCTCGGCTACACCTTC.

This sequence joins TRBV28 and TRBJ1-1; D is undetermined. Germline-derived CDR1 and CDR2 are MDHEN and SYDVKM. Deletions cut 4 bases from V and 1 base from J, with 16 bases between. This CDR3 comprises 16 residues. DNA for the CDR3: TGTGCCAGCAGTTCCCGGGAGGCGAGAGGGAACACTGAAGCTTTCTTT. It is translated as CASSSREARGNTEAFF.

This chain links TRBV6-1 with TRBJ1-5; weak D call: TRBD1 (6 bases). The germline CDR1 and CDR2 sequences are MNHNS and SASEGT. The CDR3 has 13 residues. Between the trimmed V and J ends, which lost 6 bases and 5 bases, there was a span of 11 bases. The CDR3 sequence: CASRRGGHQPQHF. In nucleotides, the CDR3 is TGTGCCAGCAGGAGAGGGGGTCATCAGCCCCAGCATTTT.

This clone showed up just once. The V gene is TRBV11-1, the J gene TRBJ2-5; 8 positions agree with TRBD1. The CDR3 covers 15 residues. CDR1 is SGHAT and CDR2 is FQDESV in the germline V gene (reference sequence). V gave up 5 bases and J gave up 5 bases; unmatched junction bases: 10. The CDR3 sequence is CASSAIRTGHETQYF. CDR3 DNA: TGTGCCAGCAGCGCCATTAGGACAGGGCACGAGACCCAGTACTTC.

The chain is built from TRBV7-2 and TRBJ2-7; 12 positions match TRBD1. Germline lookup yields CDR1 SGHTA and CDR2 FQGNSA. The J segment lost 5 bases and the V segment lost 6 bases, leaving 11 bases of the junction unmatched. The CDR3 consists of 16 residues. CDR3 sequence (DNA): TGTGCCAGCAGTACTGCCGGGACAGGGGGCTTCGACGAGCAGTACTTC. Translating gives CASSTAGTGGFDEQYF.

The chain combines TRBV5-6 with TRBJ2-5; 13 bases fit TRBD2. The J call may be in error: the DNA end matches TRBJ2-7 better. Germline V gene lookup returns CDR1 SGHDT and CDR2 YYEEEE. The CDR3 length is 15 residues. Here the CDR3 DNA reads TGTGCCAGCAGCGGACTAGCGGGAGTCTCGTACGAGCAGTACTTC. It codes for CASSGLAGVSYEQYF.

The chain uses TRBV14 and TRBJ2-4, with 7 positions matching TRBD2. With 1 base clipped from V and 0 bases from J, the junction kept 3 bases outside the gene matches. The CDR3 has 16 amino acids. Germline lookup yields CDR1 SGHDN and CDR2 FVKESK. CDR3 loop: CASSQGLAVAKNIQYF. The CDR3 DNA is TGTGCCAGCAGCCAAGGACTAGCCGTAGCCAAAAACATTCAGTACTTC. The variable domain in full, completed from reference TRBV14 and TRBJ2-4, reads EAGVTQFPSHSVIEKGQTVTLRCDPISGHDNLYWYRRVMGKEIKFLLHFVKESKQDESGMPNNRFLAERTGGTYSTLKVQPAELEDSGVYFCASSQGLAVAKNIQYFGAGTRLSVL.

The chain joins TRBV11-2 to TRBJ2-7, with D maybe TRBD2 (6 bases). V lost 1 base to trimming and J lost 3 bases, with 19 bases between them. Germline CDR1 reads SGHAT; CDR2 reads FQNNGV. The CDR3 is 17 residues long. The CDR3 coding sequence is TGTGCCAGCAGCTTAGGGTATGTGGCGGGGCCGGACTACGAGCAGTACTTC. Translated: CASSLGYVAGPDYEQYF.

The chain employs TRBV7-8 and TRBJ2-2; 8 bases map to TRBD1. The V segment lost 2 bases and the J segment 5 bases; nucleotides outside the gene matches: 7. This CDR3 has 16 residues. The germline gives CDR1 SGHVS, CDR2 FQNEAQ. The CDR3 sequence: CASSLIRTGSTGELFF. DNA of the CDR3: TGTGCCAGCAGCTTAATCCGGACAGGGTCAACCGGGGAGCTGTTTTTT.

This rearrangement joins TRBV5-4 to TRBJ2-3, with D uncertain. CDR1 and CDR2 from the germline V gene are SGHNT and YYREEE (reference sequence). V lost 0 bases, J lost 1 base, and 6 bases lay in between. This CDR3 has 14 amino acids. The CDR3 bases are TGTGCCAGCAGCTTGGATCAGGGCACAGATACGCAGTATTTT. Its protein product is CASSLDQGTDTQYF.

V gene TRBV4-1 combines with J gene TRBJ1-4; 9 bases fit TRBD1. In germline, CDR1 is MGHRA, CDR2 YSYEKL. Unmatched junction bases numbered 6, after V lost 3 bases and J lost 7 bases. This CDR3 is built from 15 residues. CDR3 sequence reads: CASSHARTGAEKLFF. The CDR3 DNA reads TGCGCCAGCAGCCATGCACGGACAGGGGCTGAAAAACTGTTTTTT.

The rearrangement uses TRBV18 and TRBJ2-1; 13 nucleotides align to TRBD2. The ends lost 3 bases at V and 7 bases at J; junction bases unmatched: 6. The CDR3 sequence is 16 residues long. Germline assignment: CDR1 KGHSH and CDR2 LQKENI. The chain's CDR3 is CASSPGLAGNGNEQFF. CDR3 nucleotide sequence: TGTGCCAGCTCACCGGGACTAGCGGGAAACGGTAATGAGCAGTTCTTC.

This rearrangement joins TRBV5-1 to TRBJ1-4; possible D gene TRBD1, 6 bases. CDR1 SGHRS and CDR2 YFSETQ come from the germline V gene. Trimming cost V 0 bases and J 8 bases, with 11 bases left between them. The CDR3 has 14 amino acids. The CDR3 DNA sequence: TGCGCCAGCAGCTTGGCAGGGGTCGGGGAAAAACTGTTTTTT. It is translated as CASSLAGVGEKLFF.

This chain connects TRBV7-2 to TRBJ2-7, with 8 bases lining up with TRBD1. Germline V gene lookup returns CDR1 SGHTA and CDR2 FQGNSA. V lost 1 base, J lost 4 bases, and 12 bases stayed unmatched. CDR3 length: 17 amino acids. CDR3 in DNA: TGTGCCAGCAGCTTAGTGGGCACGGACAGGGTGAAGTACGAGCAGTACTTC. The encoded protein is CASSLVGTDRVKYEQYF.

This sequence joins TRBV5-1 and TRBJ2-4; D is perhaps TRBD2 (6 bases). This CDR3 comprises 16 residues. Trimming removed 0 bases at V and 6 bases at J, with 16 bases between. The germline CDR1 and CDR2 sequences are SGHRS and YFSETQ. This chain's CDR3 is CASSLDRLLGGNIQYF. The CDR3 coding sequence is TGCGCCAGCAGCTTGGATCGGTTACTCGGGGGAAACATTCAGTACTTC. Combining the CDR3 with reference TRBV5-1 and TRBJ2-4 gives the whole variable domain KAGVTQTPRYLIKTRGQQVTLSCSPISGHRSVSWYQQTPGQGLQFLFEYFSETQRNKGNFPGRFSGRQFSNSRSEMNVSTLELGDSALYLCASSLDRLLGGNIQYFGAGTRLSVL.

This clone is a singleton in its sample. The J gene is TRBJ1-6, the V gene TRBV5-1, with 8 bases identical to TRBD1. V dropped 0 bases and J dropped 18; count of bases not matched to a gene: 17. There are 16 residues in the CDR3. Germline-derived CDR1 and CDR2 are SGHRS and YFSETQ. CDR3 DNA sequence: TGCGCCAGCAGCTTGGGAAGGGGACCGGGACAGGTTTTATCCCACTTT. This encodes CASSLGRGPGQVLSHF.

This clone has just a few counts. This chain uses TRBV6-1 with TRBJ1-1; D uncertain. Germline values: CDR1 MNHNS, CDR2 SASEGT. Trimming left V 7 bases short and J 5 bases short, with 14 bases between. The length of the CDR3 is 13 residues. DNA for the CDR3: TGTGCCAGCAATATCAAACCCGGGACTGAAGCTTTCTTT. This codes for CASNIKPGTEAFF.

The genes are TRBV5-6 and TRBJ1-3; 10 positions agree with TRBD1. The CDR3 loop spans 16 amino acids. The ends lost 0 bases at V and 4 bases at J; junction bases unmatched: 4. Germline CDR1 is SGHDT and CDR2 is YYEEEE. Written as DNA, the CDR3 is TGTGCCAGCAGCTTGGGGGGACAGGGGTACGGAAACACCATATATTTT. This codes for CASSLGGQGYGNTIYF.

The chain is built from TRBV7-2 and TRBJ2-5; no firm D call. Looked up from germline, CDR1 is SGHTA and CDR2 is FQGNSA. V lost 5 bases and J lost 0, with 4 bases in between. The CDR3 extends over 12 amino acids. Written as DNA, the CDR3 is TGTGCCAGCAGCCTAAACCAAGAGACCCAGTACTTC. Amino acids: CASSLNQETQYF.

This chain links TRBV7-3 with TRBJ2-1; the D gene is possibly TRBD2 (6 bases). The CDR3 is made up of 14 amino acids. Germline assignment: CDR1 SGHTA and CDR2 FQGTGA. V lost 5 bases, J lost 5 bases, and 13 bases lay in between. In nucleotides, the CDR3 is TGTGCCAGCAGCCCAACGGGACTTAACAATGAGCAGTTCTTC. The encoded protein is CASSPTGLNNEQFF.

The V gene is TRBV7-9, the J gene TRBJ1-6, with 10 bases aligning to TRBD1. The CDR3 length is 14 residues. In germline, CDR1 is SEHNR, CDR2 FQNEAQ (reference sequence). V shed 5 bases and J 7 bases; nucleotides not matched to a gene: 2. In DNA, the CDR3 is TGTGCCAGCAGCCCGGGACAGGGGAATTCACCCCTCCACTTT. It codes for CASSPGQGNSPLHF.